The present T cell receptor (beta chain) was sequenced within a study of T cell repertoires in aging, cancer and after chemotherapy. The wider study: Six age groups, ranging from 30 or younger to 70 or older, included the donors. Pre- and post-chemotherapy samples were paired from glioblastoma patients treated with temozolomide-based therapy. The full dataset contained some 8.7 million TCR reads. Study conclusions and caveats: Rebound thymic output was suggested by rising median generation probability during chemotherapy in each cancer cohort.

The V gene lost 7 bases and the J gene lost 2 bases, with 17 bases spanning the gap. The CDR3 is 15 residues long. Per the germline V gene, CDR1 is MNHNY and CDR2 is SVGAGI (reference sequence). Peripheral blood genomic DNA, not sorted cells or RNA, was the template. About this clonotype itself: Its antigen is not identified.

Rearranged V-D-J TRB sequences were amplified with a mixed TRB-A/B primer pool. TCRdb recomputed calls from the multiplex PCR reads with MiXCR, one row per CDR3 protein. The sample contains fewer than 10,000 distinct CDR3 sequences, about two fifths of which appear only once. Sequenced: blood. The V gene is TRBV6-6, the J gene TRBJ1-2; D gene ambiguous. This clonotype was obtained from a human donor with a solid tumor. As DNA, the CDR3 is TGTGCCAGCAAGCTCTCTCTTGGGAGCAACTATGGCTACACCTTC. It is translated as CASKLSLGSNYGYTF.